The T cell receptor (beta chain) under discussion was sequenced for a study of blood T cell repertoires in COVID-19. On the study more broadly: There were acute and convalescent COVID-19 samples, and they came from the United States, Italy and Spain. PBMCs, B-cell-depleted T cells, or T cells were the source of the cDNA or gDNA that made up the material.

The CDR3 totals 15 residues. The germline CDR1 and CDR2 sequences are LNHDA and SQIVND (reference sequence). V shed 6 bases, J shed 3 bases, and the junction held 4 bases outside the gene matches. About this clone itself: Additional DNA sequences in this sample encode the identical CDR3.

In the authors' workflow: Estimated nucleated cell counts came from reference gene primer amplification. Data came from immunoSEQ multiplex PCR; TCRdb stores just in-frame clones and leaves some out. V, J and clone size are taken as reported in that table, and D and trimming were inferred from the DNA itself. The sample records about 120,000 clones, about 86% being singletons. Sequences were obtained from peripheral blood. The receptor was derived from a woman between 50 and 59 years old with acute or convalescent COVID-19. This sequence joins TRBV19 and TRBJ2-6, with 8 bases that match TRBD1. The chain's CDR3 is CASRRQGYGANVLTF. The CDR3 DNA follows: TGTGCCAGTAGGAGACAGGGGTATGGGGCCAACGTCCTGACTTTC.